This TCR beta chain was sequenced during a study of blood T cell repertoires in COVID-19. In this sample, this clone turned up once. Profiling relied on immunoSEQ multiplex PCR, and the TCRdb table lists in-frame clones only, not all of them. The sample carries about 480,000 clones, about nine tenths recorded once. The CDR3 consists of 16 residues. V gave up 5 bases and J gave up 7 bases; unmatched junction bases: 13. CDR1 is MNHEY, CDR2 SMNVEV, per germline (reference sequence). The sequenced sample consisted of PBMCs or T cells enriched from blood (not recorded which). The V call is TRBV27, the J call TRBJ2-1; TRBD2 matches at 8 bases. This TCR came from a woman between 55 and 75 years old who had recovered from COVID-19. The CDR3 region has the DNA TGTGCCAGCAGTCTTTATTTCGGGGGGGCCGAAAATGAGCAGTTCTTC. This sequence encodes CASSLYFGGAENEQFF.